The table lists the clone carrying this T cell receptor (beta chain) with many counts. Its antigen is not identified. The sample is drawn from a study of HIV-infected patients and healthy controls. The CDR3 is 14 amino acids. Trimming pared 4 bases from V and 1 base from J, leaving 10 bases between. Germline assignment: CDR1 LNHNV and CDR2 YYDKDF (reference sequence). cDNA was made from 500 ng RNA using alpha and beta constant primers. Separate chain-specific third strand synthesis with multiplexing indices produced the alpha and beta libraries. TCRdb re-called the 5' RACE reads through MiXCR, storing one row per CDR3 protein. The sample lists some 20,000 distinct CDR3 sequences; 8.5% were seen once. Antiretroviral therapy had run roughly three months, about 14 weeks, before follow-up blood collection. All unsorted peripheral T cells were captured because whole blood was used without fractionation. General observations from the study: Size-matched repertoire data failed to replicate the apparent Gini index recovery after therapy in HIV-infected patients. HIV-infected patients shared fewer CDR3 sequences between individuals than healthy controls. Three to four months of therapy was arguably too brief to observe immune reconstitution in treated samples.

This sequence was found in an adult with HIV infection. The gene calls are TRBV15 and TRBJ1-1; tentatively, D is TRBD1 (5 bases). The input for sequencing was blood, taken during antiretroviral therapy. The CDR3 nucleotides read TGTGCCACCAGCAAGGCCACAGGGAACACTGAAGCTTTCTTT. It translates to CATSKATGNTEAFF. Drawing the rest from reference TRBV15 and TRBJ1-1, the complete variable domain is DAMVIQNPRYQVTQFGKPVTLSCSQTLNHNVMYWYQQKSSQAPKLLFHYYDKDFNNEADTPDNFQSRRPNTSFCFLDIRSPGLGDTAMYLCATSKATGNTEAFFGQGTRLTVV.